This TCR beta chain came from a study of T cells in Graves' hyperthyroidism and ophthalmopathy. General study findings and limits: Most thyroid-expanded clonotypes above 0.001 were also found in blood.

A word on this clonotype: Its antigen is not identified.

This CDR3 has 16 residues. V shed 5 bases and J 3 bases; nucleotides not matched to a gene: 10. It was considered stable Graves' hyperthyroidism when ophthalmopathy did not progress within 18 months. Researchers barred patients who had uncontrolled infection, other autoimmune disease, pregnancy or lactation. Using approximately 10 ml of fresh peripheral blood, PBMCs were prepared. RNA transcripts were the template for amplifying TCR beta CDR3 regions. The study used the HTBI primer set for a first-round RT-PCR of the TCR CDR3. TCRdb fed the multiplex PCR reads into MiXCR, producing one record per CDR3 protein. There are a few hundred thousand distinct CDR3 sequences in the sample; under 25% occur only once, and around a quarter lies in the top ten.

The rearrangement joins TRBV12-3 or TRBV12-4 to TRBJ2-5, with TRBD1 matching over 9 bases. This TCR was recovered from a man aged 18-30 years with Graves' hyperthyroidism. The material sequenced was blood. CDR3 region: CASSVLPGQGEETQYF. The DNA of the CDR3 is TGTGCCAGCAGTGTGTTGCCGGGACAGGGAGAAGAGACCCAGTACTTC.